Listed below are T cell receptor beta chains from one sample, sequenced in a study of blood T cell repertoires in COVID-19. Here immunoSEQ multiplex PCR was the method, and the copy in TCRdb shows in-frame clones only, minus some. Altogether approximately 270,000 clones are present, nearly 90% being singletons, with the ten largest covering roughly 3%. Sample: peripheral blood. All receptors come from a man between 18 and 35 years old with active or convalescent COVID-19. The CDR3 runs from the conserved cysteine through the conserved F or W. The order of the fields is clone size, J gene, V gene, D gene, CDR3 protein, CDR3 DNA. D genes are given only for firm matches. Not all rows give a size; the values are once, few, many and, for expanded clones, a class.

>few|TRBJ1-2|TRBV2|TRBD1
CASRGTGRYGYTF
TGTGCCAGCAGGGGGACAGGGCGGTATGGCTACACCTTC
>.|TRBJ2-1|TRBV7-3|.
CASSGGQSSNEQFF
TGTGCCAGCAGCGGGGGACAAAGTAGCAATGAGCAGTTCTTC
>.|TRBJ1-2|TRBV7-2|.
CASSIQQGGYTF
TGTGCCAGCAGCATCCAACAGGGAGGCTACACCTTC
>.|TRBJ2-3|TRBV5-1|.
CASRGLYTDTQYF
TGCGCCAGCAGAGGACTATACACAGATACGCAGTATTTT
>.|TRBJ2-5|TRBV11-2|.
CASSLGQPLYQETQYF
TGTGCCAGCAGCTTAGGACAGCCGCTTTACCAAGAGACCCAGTACTTC
>.|TRBJ1-2|TRBV15|.
CATSRDIDQPANYGYTF
TGTGCCACCAGCCGGGACATAGACCAGCCCGCTAACTATGGCTACACCTTC
>.|TRBJ2-2|TRBV5-6|.
CASSKQGPGELFF
TGTGCCAGCAGCAAACAGGGCCCCGGGGAGCTGTTTTTT
>.|TRBJ1-6|TRBV5-4|TRBD1
CASNQQGNSPLHF
TGTGCCAGCAACCAACAGGGGAATTCACCCCTCCACTTT
>.|TRBJ1-4|TRBV7-7|.
CASSLTGRQATNEKLFF
TGTGCTAGCAGCTTAACGGGGAGACAGGCAACTAATGAAAAACTGTTTTTT
>.|TRBJ2-5|TRBV19|.
CASSMSQQETQYF
TGTGCCAGTAGTATGTCACAGCAAGAGACCCAGTACTTC
>.|TRBJ1-6|TRBV6-2/TRBV6-3|.
CASSRDSPLHF
TGTGCCAGCAGTCGGGATTCACCCCTCCACTTT
>.|TRBJ1-2|TRBV6-6|TRBD1
CAAKPGQGRSNYGYTF
TGTGCCGCCAAACCGGGACAGGGCCGTTCTAACTATGGCTACACCTTC
>.|TRBJ2-3|TRBV9|.
CASSVGRGNLFPSDTQYF
TGTGCCAGCAGCGTAGGGAGAGGGAACCTGTTCCCCTCAGATACGCAGTATTTT
>.|TRBJ2-5|TRBV30|.
CAWSVTVQETQYF
TGTGCCTGGAGTGTAACAGTCCAAGAGACCCAGTACTTC
>.|TRBJ1-5|TRBV19|.
CASRRARDSNQPQHF
TGTGCCAGTAGAAGGGCCAGGGATAGCAATCAGCCCCAGCATTTT
>.|TRBJ1-2|TRBV7-9|TRBD1
CASSFEGRDRFNYGYTF
TGTGCCAGCAGCTTTGAAGGCCGGGACAGATTCAACTATGGCTACACCTTC
>.|TRBJ2-1|TRBV5-1|TRBD1
CASFDRVGEQFF
TGCGCCAGCTTCGACAGGGTTGGTGAGCAGTTCTTC
>once|TRBJ1-2|TRBV5-1|.
CASSLAPTGTHYGYTF
TGCGCCAGCAGCTTGGCTCCAACAGGGACCCACTATGGCTACACCTTC
>.|TRBJ1-6|TRBV7-2|.
CASSLAADLASPLHF
TGTGCCAGCAGCTTAGCGGCGGATTTGGCTTCACCCCTCCACTTT
>.|TRBJ2-3|TRBV3-1/TRBV3-2|TRBD2
CASSRTGGLDTQYF
TGTGCCAGCAGCCGAACGGGAGGGTTGGATACGCAGTATTTT
>.|TRBJ2-3|TRBV9|TRBD2
CASSVEGGPWADTQYF
TGTGCCAGCAGCGTGGAGGGAGGGCCTTGGGCAGATACGCAGTATTTT
>.|TRBJ1-1|TRBV6-5|.
CASRLRGGNTEAFF
TGTGCCAGCAGACTACGGGGGGGGAACACTGAAGCTTTCTTT
>.|TRBJ2-2|TRBV18|.
CASHEWRGLDTGELFF
TGTGCCAGCCATGAATGGAGAGGGCTTGACACCGGGGAGCTGTTTTTT
>.|TRBJ2-2|TRBV18|TRBD1
CASSRDRVNTGELFF
TGTGCCAGCTCAAGGGACAGGGTGAACACCGGGGAGCTGTTTTTT
>.|TRBJ1-4|TRBV6-6|.
CASSYSATATNEKLFF
TGTGCCAGCAGTTATTCTGCGACAGCAACTAATGAAAAACTGTTTTTT
>.|TRBJ2-1|TRBV2|TRBD1
CASSESEGTGLHNEQFF
TGTGCCAGCAGTGAATCCGAGGGGACAGGGTTACACAATGAGCAGTTCTTC
>.|TRBJ2-2|TRBV19|TRBD1
CASSIPPSGTGDTGELFF
TGTGCCAGTAGTATCCCCCCGAGCGGGACAGGGGACACCGGGGAGCTGTTTTTT
>.|TRBJ1-5|TRBV18|.
CASSTVGELYSNQPQHF
TGTGCCAGCTCAACGGTCGGGGAGCTTTATAGCAATCAGCCCCAGCATTTT
>.|TRBJ2-3|TRBV11-2|TRBD2
CASSLEVGRAADTQYF
TGTGCCAGCAGCTTAGAGGTCGGGAGGGCCGCAGATACGCAGTATTTT
>.|TRBJ1-6|TRBV6-5|TRBD1
CASSRDRFSSPLHF
TGTGCCAGCAGCCGGGACAGGTTTAGCTCACCCCTCCACTTT
>.|TRBJ1-2|TRBV15|.
CATTGRDYGYTF
TGTGCCACCACAGGGAGGGACTATGGCTACACCTTC
>.|TRBJ2-2|TRBV19|.
CASSIDPLPTGRTNTGELFF
TGTGCCAGTAGTATAGATCCCCTCCCCACGGGGAGAACGAACACCGGGGAGCTGTTTTTT
>.|TRBJ2-7|TRBV28|TRBD2
CVSPNSGSLFEQYF
TGTGTTTCCCCTAATAGCGGGAGTTTATTCGAGCAGTACTTC
>.|TRBJ2-1|TRBV7-8|.
CASSPNRYEQFF
TGTGCCAGCAGCCCAAACCGGTATGAGCAGTTCTTC
>.|TRBJ2-3|TRBV12-2|.
CASRLGHSTDTQYF
TGTGCAAGTCGCTTAGGTCATAGCACAGATACGCAGTATTTT
>.|TRBJ1-2|TRBV5-6|TRBD1
CASSFGTGGGGYTF
TGTGCCAGCAGCTTCGGGACAGGGGGCGGTGGCTACACCTTC
>.|TRBJ1-6|TRBV3-1/TRBV3-2|.
CASSQGTENSPLHF
TGTGCCAGCAGCCAAGGGACAGAGAATTCACCCCTCCACTTT
>.|TRBJ1-5|TRBV30|.
CAWSGGATLISQPQHF
TGTGCCTGGAGTGGAGGAGCGACCCTCATCAGCCAGCCCCAGCATTTT
>few|TRBJ1-1|TRBV5-4|.
CASSLEGSSNTEAFF
TGTGCCAGCAGCTTGGAGGGGTCCTCGAACACTGAAGCTTTCTTT
>few|TRBJ1-2|TRBV7-2|TRBD1
CASSLYPQGLYGYTF
TGTGCCAGCAGCTTATACCCACAGGGGCTCTATGGCTACACCTTC
>.|TRBJ2-5|TRBV19|TRBD1
CASSIGGQGTKTQYF
TGTGCCAGTAGTATTGGGGGACAGGGAACGAAGACCCAGTACTTC
>.|TRBJ1-2|TRBV9|.
CASSVGDSNYGYTF
TGTGCCAGCAGCGTAGGCGACAGCAACTATGGCTACACCTTC
>.|TRBJ2-5|TRBV7-3|TRBD2
CASSLGAGEAETQYF
TGTGCCAGCAGCTTAGGAGCGGGGGAGGCGGAGACCCAGTACTTC
>.|TRBJ2-3|TRBV9|.
CASRGPSTDTQYF
TGTGCCAGCAGGGGGCCAAGCACAGATACGCAGTATTTT
>.|TRBJ2-2|TRBV5-1|.
CASSEQGPGELFF
TGCGCCAGCAGCGAACAGGGACCCGGGGAGCTGTTTTTT
>.|TRBJ2-7|TRBV19|TRBD2
CASRRSGSQTYEQYF
TGTGCCAGTAGACGGAGCGGGAGTCAAACCTACGAGCAGTACTTC
>few|TRBJ1-5|TRBV7-9|.
CASSRYGGVLNQPQHF
TGTGCCAGCAGCCGTTATGGGGGGGTACTCAATCAGCCCCAGCATTTT
>.|TRBJ1-4|TRBV4-2|.
CASSQESGRGEKLFF
TGTGCCAGCAGCCAAGAAAGCGGACGGGGTGAAAAACTGTTTTTT
>.|TRBJ2-6|TRBV4-3|.
CASSQKGGSGANVLTF
TGCGCCAGCAGCCAGAAGGGAGGATCTGGGGCCAACGTCCTGACTTTC
>.|TRBJ1-1|TRBV11-2|.
CASVRGNTEAFF
TGTGCCAGCGTCCGAGGAAACACTGAAGCTTTCTTT
>.|TRBJ1-1|TRBV25-1|TRBD1
CASSELRQGSLLNTEAFF
TGTGCCAGCAGTGAATTGAGACAGGGCTCCTTGTTGAACACTGAAGCTTTCTTT